The 32 T cell receptor beta chains presented below share a single source sample, sequenced in a study of CD8 T cells in Susac syndrome (dated by TCRdb to the late 2010s). The library was prepared using the immunoSEQ multiplex PCR assay. RNA was extracted using the RNeasy kit, and about 0.5 to 1 ug of the RNA was reverse transcribed with random hexamers. TCRdb reprocessing: public reads trimmed at Q25 with fastp, clones called with MiXCR, in-frame beta chains kept. Each CDR3 protein gets just one entry, which takes the most common genes and DNA from the rows behind it. The sample table records around 59,000 distinct CDR3 sequences; roughly 92% of these occur just once. Of the sample, about 0.21% falls within the top ten clones. Sample: CD8+ T cells from PBMCs. The receptors come from a human donor in good health.

This clonotype was seen just once. V usage is TRBV27 and J usage is TRBJ2-1, with D perhaps given as TRBD1 or TRBD2 (5 bases each). Germline CDR1 and CDR2: MNHEY and SMNVEV (reference sequence). The V gene lost 4 bases and the J gene lost 4 bases, with 8 bases spanning the gap. There are 13 residues in the CDR3. The CDR3 sequence is CASSWDQYNEQFF. As DNA, the CDR3 is TGTGCCAGCAGTTGGGACCAATACAATGAGCAGTTCTTC.

This rearrangement joins TRBV12-3 or TRBV12-4 to TRBJ2-1; a weak D match, TRBD1 (6 bases). V lost 10 bases and J lost 0, with 13 bases in between. The CDR3 extends over 14 amino acids. Written as DNA, the CDR3 is TGTGCCATCGGAACAGGGAGCTCCTACAATGAGCAGTTCTTC. Translated, it gives CAIGTGSSYNEQFF.

This clonotype was observed a few times. A read error may produce the germline difference seen at one junction end. The V gene is TRBV7-9, the J gene TRBJ2-7, with 11 positions matching TRBD1. The CDR3 contains 15 residues. The V gene's germline CDR1 is SEHNR and CDR2 FQNEAQ (reference sequence). The CDR3 DNA sequence: TGTGCCAGCAGTTTAGGGACAGGGGGGGGCTACGAGCAGTACTTC. Translating gives CASSLGTGGGYEQYF.

The J gene is TRBJ2-7, the V gene TRBV9, with 7 bases aligning to TRBD2. Germline V lookup: CDR1 SGDLS, CDR2 YYNGEE. After removal of 4 bases from V and 5 bases from J, the junction contained 12 bases not matched to a gene. The CDR3 totals 15 residues. CDR3 sequence: CASSLRGGYFDEQYF. CDR3 nucleotides: TGTGCCAGCAGCCTCCGGGGAGGGTACTTCGACGAGCAGTACTTC.

The count of this clonotype is one. The chain joins TRBV15 to TRBJ2-7; 10 bases align to TRBD1. This CDR3 contains 15 residues. The V gene's germline CDR1 is LNHNV and CDR2 YYDKDF (reference sequence). The junction had 5 bases not matched to a gene; V was cut back by 4 bases and J by 2 bases. CDR3 sequence: CATSTRDRGAYEQYF. CDR3 bases: TGTGCCACCAGCACCCGGGACAGGGGCGCCTACGAGCAGTACTTC.

V is TRBV11-2 and J is TRBJ2-5; tentatively, D is TRBD2 (6 bases). The CDR3 is 16 residues long. Trimming left V 3 bases short and J 1 base short, with 15 bases between. Germline V gene lookup returns CDR1 SGHAT and CDR2 FQNNGV. CDR3 in amino acids: CASSFRRDLLQETQYF. CDR3 DNA sequence: TGTGCCAGCAGCTTCCGGCGGGACCTCCTCCAAGAGACCCAGTACTTC.

V usage is TRBV4-1 and J usage is TRBJ1-4, with a tentative D call TRBD1 (5 bases). V was trimmed by 3 bases and J by 1 base, leaving 12 bases between them. Germline lookup yields CDR1 MGHRA and CDR2 YSYEKL. The CDR3 consists of 16 residues. DNA of the CDR3: TGCGCCAGCAGCCATCCCACGGGGGGAACTAATGAAAAACTGTTTTTT. It translates to CASSHPTGGTNEKLFF.

This chain joins TRBV5-4 and TRBJ2-7; D may be TRBD2 (6 bases). Germline lookup yields CDR1 SGHNT and CDR2 YYREEE (reference sequence). The V gene lost 1 base and the J gene lost 0 bases, with 11 bases spanning the gap. CDR3 size: 15 residues. CDR3 nucleotide sequence: TGTGCCAGCAGCTTGTATCCCGGGAGCTCCTACGAGCAGTACTTC. Its translation: CASSLYPGSSYEQYF.

This chain uses TRBV10-3 with TRBJ1-2; maybe TRBD1 (6 bases). The germline CDR1 and CDR2 sequences are ENHRY and SYGVKD. Trimming left V 7 bases short and J 6 bases short, with 15 bases between. The CDR3 has 13 amino acids. DNA for the CDR3: TGTGCCATCACCCTCGGGGGGCTCAATGGCTACACCTTC. Its protein product is CAITLGGLNGYTF.

The CDR3 DNA is TGTGCCAGCAGTTACTCGGGACAGGGGTGGTACGCTTTCTTT. It specifies CASSYSGQGWYAFF. V is TRBV6-5 and J is TRBJ1-1, with 10 bases fitting TRBD1. Germline CDR1 is MNHEY and CDR2 is SVGAGI. The CDR3 length is 14 residues. After removal of 0 bases from V and 11 bases from J, the junction contained 6 bases not matched to a gene.

The chain couples TRBV19 to TRBJ2-1, with 8 bases aligning to TRBD1. V lost 4 bases to trimming and J lost 8 bases; unmatched junction nucleotides: 4. Germline V gene data show CDR1 as LNHDA and CDR2 as SQIVND (reference sequence). The CDR3 consists of 13 residues. The CDR3 loop reads CASSSGTGYEQFF. For the CDR3, the DNA is TGTGCCAGTAGTAGCGGGACAGGCTATGAGCAGTTCTTC.

This clonotype was recorded once. V and J are TRBV6-2 or TRBV6-3 and TRBJ2-1; 12 bases fit TRBD1. Germline assignment: CDR1 MNHEY and CDR2 SVGEGT. The trim removed 6 bases at V and 6 bases at J, leaving 9 bases unmatched. The CDR3 covers 16 residues. The CDR3 region has the DNA TGTGCCAGCAGCGGCCGGGACAGGGGGCCTCTCAATGAGCAGTTCTTC. This sequence encodes CASSGRDRGPLNEQFF.

This chain joins TRBV3-1 and TRBJ2-3; tentative D call: TRBD2 (6 bases). The CDR3 totals 15 residues. The germline V and J ends were trimmed by 4 bases and 6 bases, with 17 bases remaining between them. Germline-derived CDR1 and CDR2 are LGHDT and YNNKEL (reference sequence). This chain's CDR3 is CASSPSGTGRDTQYF. In DNA form, the CDR3 reads TGTGCCAGCAGCCCATCCGGGACTGGGAGGGATACGCAGTATTTT.

This chain links TRBV6-5 with TRBJ2-3; 11 nucleotides align to TRBD2. There are 17 residues in the CDR3. Germline values: CDR1 MNHEY, CDR2 SVGAGI. The ends lost 1 base at V and 0 bases at J; junction bases unmatched: 3. The CDR3 protein is CASSYWGLAESTDTQYF. In nucleotides, the CDR3 is TGTGCCAGCAGTTACTGGGGACTAGCGGAAAGCACAGATACGCAGTATTTT.

The chain is built from TRBV6-5 and TRBJ2-7; 7 bases map to TRBD2. Per germline, CDR1 MNHEY and CDR2 SVGAGI. V was clipped by 0 bases and J by 6 bases; unmatched bases: 11. This CDR3 region has 16 residues. The CDR3 reads CASSYSSPQGGVEQYF. In DNA, the CDR3 is TGTGCCAGCAGTTACTCGTCTCCCCAGGGAGGGGTCGAGCAGTACTTC.

This chain links TRBV6-2 or TRBV6-3 with TRBJ1-2; no firm D call. V lost 6 bases and J lost 6, with 5 bases in between. This CDR3 region has 10 residues. The germline gives CDR1 MNHEY, CDR2 SVGEGT. CDR3 sequence (DNA): TGTGCCAGCAGCGGAGATGGCTACACCTTC. Its translation: CASSGDGYTF.

This clonotype occurred a few times. This chain joins TRBV20-1 and TRBJ1-6; a weak D match, TRBD1 (5 bases). Germline V gives CDR1 DFQATT, CDR2 SNEGSKA (reference sequence). V lost 3 bases and J lost 14, with 20 bases in between. The CDR3 is 14 residues long. The CDR3 DNA follows: TGCAGTGCTAGGCCCCCTACAGGATTTGGGGCCCTCCACTTT. Protein: CSARPPTGFGALHF.

J is TRBJ1-6 and V is TRBV4-1; 11 bases align to TRBD1. The germline CDR1 and CDR2 sequences are MGHRA and YSYEKL. The CDR3 is 14 residues long. V dropped 4 bases and J dropped 8; count of bases not matched to a gene: 1. DNA for the CDR3: TGCGCCAGCAGCCGGACAGGGGGCTATTCACCCCTCCACTTT. Translation: CASSRTGGYSPLHF.

This chain uses TRBV10-2 with TRBJ2-3; D call uncertain. Trimming pared 3 bases from V and 6 bases from J, leaving 13 bases between. Germline CDR1 reads WSHSY; CDR2 reads SAAADI. The CDR3 is made up of 14 amino acids. The CDR3 DNA reads TGCGCCAGCAGTGATGGGTGGGTAGGGGATACGCAGTATTTT. It is translated as CASSDGWVGDTQYF.

The genes are TRBV7-9 and TRBJ2-1; D ambiguous. CDR3 length: 16 residues. Per germline, CDR1 SEHNR and CDR2 FQNEAQ (reference sequence). V was pared by 5 bases and J by 1 base, with 15 bases between. The CDR3 DNA follows: TGTGCCAGCAGCCCCCCAGGAGTGGGATCCTACAATGAGCAGTTCTTC. Amino acid sequence: CASSPPGVGSYNEQFF.

This chain uses TRBV7-9 with TRBJ1-1, with D possibly being TRBD1 (5 bases). The CDR3 length is 13 residues. Germline V lookup: CDR1 SEHNR, CDR2 FQNEAQ (reference sequence). Trimming pared 5 bases from V and 1 base from J, leaving 8 bases between. The CDR3 region has the DNA TGTGCCAGCAGCCCTGGGGGGAACACTGAAGCTTTCTTT. Protein product: CASSPGGNTEAFF.

This clonotype was counted a few times. V gene TRBV3-1 combines with J gene TRBJ1-1; 9 positions match TRBD1. Unmatched junction bases numbered 2, after V lost 1 base and J lost 5 bases. The germline gives CDR1 LGHDT, CDR2 YNNKEL (reference sequence). This CDR3 region has 14 residues. The CDR3 here is CASSQGQGGTEAFF. The CDR3 bases are TGTGCCAGCAGCCAAGGACAGGGGGGAACTGAAGCTTTCTTT.

This clonotype was found once. This sequence joins TRBV20-1 and TRBJ2-1; 7 bases fit TRBD2. With V trimmed by 3 bases and J by 1 base, 3 bases remained unmatched. The V gene's germline CDR1 is DFQATT and CDR2 SNEGSKA (reference sequence). There are 14 residues in the CDR3. CDR3 DNA: TGCAGTGCTAGCGGCGGGGGATCCTACAATGAGCAGTTCTTC. Translating gives CSASGGGSYNEQFF.

The chain recombines TRBV18 with TRBJ1-2; TRBD1 matches at 7 bases. Germline V lookup: CDR1 KGHSH, CDR2 LQKENI. This CDR3 has 13 amino acids. V gave up 3 bases and J gave up 6 bases; unmatched junction bases: 4. Here the CDR3 reads CASSPGRGDGYTF. CDR3 in DNA: TGTGCCAGCTCACCGGGCAGGGGGGATGGCTACACCTTC.

J is TRBJ1-2 and V is TRBV27; D is perhaps TRBD1 (5 bases). Trimming took off 2 bases at V and 6 bases at J, with 16 bases between the two ends. Germline V CDR1 and CDR2: MNHEY, SMNVEV (reference sequence). The CDR3 spans 15 residues. The CDR3 loop reads CASSLVPPRRDGYTF. Written as DNA, the CDR3 is TGTGCCAGCAGTTTAGTACCACCCCGCAGGGATGGCTACACCTTC.

The chain is built from TRBV7-8 and TRBJ2-7, with D uncertain. V lost 5 bases and J lost 0, with 5 bases in between. CDR1 is SGHVS, CDR2 FQNEAQ, per germline. The CDR3 is made up of 12 amino acids. The CDR3: CASSHTSYEQYF. The CDR3 nucleotides read TGTGCCAGCAGCCACACCTCCTACGAGCAGTACTTC.

This sequence joins TRBV4-1 and TRBJ2-1; D is possibly TRBD1 (6 bases). This CDR3 is built from 16 residues. From germline, CDR1 is MGHRA and CDR2 YSYEKL. Trimming pared 0 bases from V and 6 bases from J, leaving 15 bases between. The CDR3 nucleotides read TGCGCCAGCAGCCAAGATGGACAGAACCAAGTCAATGAGCAGTTCTTC. Encoded protein: CASSQDGQNQVNEQFF.

J is TRBJ1-1 and V is TRBV5-1; the match to TRBD1 covers 7 bases. With V trimmed by 4 bases and J by 6 bases, 6 bases remained unmatched. This CDR3 region has 13 residues. Germline lookup yields CDR1 SGHRS and CDR2 YFSETQ. The CDR3 is CASSNYRGAEAFF. In nucleotides, the CDR3 is TGCGCCAGCAGCAACTACAGGGGCGCTGAAGCTTTCTTT.

The chain's CDR3 is CASSIDRAYEQYF. The CDR3 region has the DNA TGTGCCAGCAGCATCGACAGGGCCTACGAGCAGTACTTC. The V call is TRBV5-4, the J call TRBJ2-7; 7 positions match TRBD1. The germline gives CDR1 SGHNT, CDR2 YYREEE (reference sequence). Germline trimming cut 4 bases from V and 2 bases from J; bases unmatched to any gene: 3. The CDR3 runs to 13 residues.

The CDR3 coding sequence is TGTGCCAGCAGTTTTGGGACCGTCCAAGAGACCCAGTACTTC. Translation: CASSFGTVQETQYF. The rearrangement joins TRBV27 to TRBJ2-5; D is perhaps TRBD1 or TRBD2 (5 bases each). Trimming removed 3 bases at V and 1 base at J, with 9 bases between. Germline CDR1 and CDR2: MNHEY and SMNVEV (reference sequence). There are 14 residues in the CDR3.

The rearrangement links TRBV11-2 to TRBJ2-7, with unresolved D. Germline CDR1 and CDR2: SGHAT and FQNNGV. V lost 0 bases, J lost 0 bases, and 3 bases lay in between. The CDR3 is 13 amino acids. The CDR3: CASSLELSYEQYF. DNA for the CDR3: TGTGCCAGCAGCTTAGAACTCTCCTACGAGCAGTACTTC.

This clonotype showed up just once. The rearrangement links TRBV27 to TRBJ1-5, with D possibly being TRBD1 (5 bases). V lost 3 bases and J lost 7, with 16 bases in between. This CDR3 contains 15 residues. Germline lookup yields CDR1 MNHEY and CDR2 SMNVEV (reference sequence). The CDR3 loop is CASSLTGRGRQPQHF. The CDR3, as DNA: TGTGCCAGCAGTTTGACCGGGAGGGGTAGGCAGCCCCAGCATTTT.